Listed below are T cell receptor beta chains from one sample, sequenced in a study of identical twins. TCRdb recomputed calls from the 5' RACE reads with MiXCR, one row per CDR3 protein. The sample yields about 810,000 distinct CDR3 sequences, about 12% seen once. The data also belong to a second study, concerning yellow fever vaccine responses in identical twins.

Sequencing was done on a sample of PBMCs. The source is a young woman in good health. The conserved cysteine and the conserved F or W are not part of the CDR3 here. D genes are given only for firm matches.

>NA|TRBV29-1
SVAGEETDTQY
>NA|TRBV25-1
ASSDRLRGREQY
>TRBD1|TRBV6-5
ASSYSLVGGAFS
>NA|TRBV13
ASSLELGATENTDTQY
>NA|TRBV27
ASSSQFIPWAGGKNIQY
>NA|TRBV3-1
ASSQDAGVNSPLH
>TRBD1|TRBV7-9
ASTYSPGQNYGYT
>NA|TRBV7-8
ASSPRGSVVDTQY
>TRBD2|TRBV11-2
ASSPNLAGGSYEQY
>TRBD1|TRBV18
ASSPDRANEQF
>NA|TRBV12-3/TRBV12-4
ASLKGQQETQY
>NA|TRBV20-1
SASDPGLGYT
>TRBD2|TRBV12-3/TRBV12-4
ASRPGTRTYNEQF
>TRBD2|TRBV4-2
ASSQGGLAGLFRNEQF
>NA|TRBV28
ASSFGNGGSDQPQH
>NA|TRBV12-3/TRBV12-4
ASSQQATGQF
>NA|TRBV7-2
ASSFLGSPNSPLH
>NA|TRBV19
ASSNAGAETQY
>NA|TRBV4-1
ASSAPYEKLF
>NA|TRBV29-1
SVEDQENPGGGSTDTQY
>NA|TRBV28
ASSSRPQETQY
>TRBD1|TRBV3-1
ASSHSWTGWTDTQY
>NA|TRBV20-1
SARDPGAPNQPQH
>TRBD2|TRBV10-3
AISETSGVSDTQY
>TRBD2|TRBV20-1
SARRSSGMKQF
>TRBD1|TRBV6-5
ASSYSGRGSETQY
>NA|TRBV11-2
ASSPYRVSTGELF
>TRBD2|TRBV3-1
ASSQDSREVLDTQY
>NA|TRBV20-1
SAAGVPVTQY
>NA|TRBV5-4
ASSLYKGSYNEQF
>NA|TRBV29-1
SVDWGGGYEQY
>TRBD2|TRBV3-1
ASSDGLAGTYEQY
>TRBD1|TRBV7-2
ASSPQMDRLSYEQY
>TRBD2|TRBV28
ASRHPSGGAAEQF
>TRBD1|TRBV20-1
SAPGQGPTDTQY
>NA|TRBV13
ASSPHLGLTDTQY
>NA|TRBV20-1
SARLGQGLLDNEQF
>TRBD1|TRBV3-1
ASSPGQGLWEQF
>NA|TRBV11-3
ASNHRPLTGELF
>NA|TRBV11-2
ASSWETVNNEQF
>NA|TRBV5-1
ASSLESFSGRELF
>NA|TRBV10-2
ASSETLVRPETQY
>NA|TRBV20-1
SARDHRWPAYEQY
>NA|TRBV5-1
ASSWDMDNEQF
>NA|TRBV15
ATSPRLEVRLDEQF
>NA|TRBV11-2
ASSFSPQETQY
>NA|TRBV10-3
AISESTLADHNEQF
>NA|TRBV4-1
ASSQDGIPLVEQY
>NA|TRBV27
ASSSTGQSNQPQH
>TRBD1|TRBV19
ASSIDRTGIADTQY
>TRBD1|TRBV20-1
SARSWTGGRNEKLF
>NA|TRBV3-1
ASSQYQSGNEQF
>NA|TRBV11-2
ASSLGVAGELF
>NA|TRBV18
ASSTGRAEQF